This T cell receptor beta chain was identified in a study of shared T cell receptors in the human thymus (dated by TCRdb to 2020 to 2023). For the wider study: The study examined how self-reactive, shared T-cell receptor alpha chains are generated in the human thymus.

Libraries were made using the immunoSEQ multiplex PCR assay. The table comes from immuneACCESS by way of TCRdb, which keeps in-frame sequences with V and J called. Part of the clones is missing from these tables; in studies checked, under half for an unresolved V gene and the rest for unknown reasons. In this sample the table shows hundreds of thousands of clones, 88% of which occur a single time. The ten largest clones capture 0.0085% to 0.012% of the sample. The germline V gene gives CDR1 as SGHRS and CDR2 as YFSETQ. The CDR3 measures 16 amino acids from cysteine to phenylalanine. The DNA shown is the 48-base CDR3, in frame from base 1. For this chain, trimming is 4 bases at the V end and 1 base at the J end, and the number of junction bases without a gene match is 9. On this clone itself: There is no known antigen for this receptor. The input lacks base qualities; no much larger clone sits a single base away.

The sample was also linked to a second study, of human thymus T cells. As that second paper reports: Immunologically healthy infants undergoing open corrective cardiac surgery for congenital heart defects in Finland were used as donors. The thymus tissue came from surgical resects taken out during corrective cardiac surgery. V and J gene segment usage appeared biased in both thymic and peripheral blood repertoires. According to the related research, thymic TCR repertoires were highly overlapping among unrelated individuals. The study described the TCR alpha and beta repertoires in roughly 8 infant thymus samples and a few matching peripheral blood samples. Donor ages ranging from about 6 to 244 days were recorded, and a handful of male and a couple of female infants were included in the cohort. After being mechanically released from the tissue, thymocytes were kept at -70 degrees C in pellets of 10-30 million cells. Genomic DNA was extracted from frozen cell pellets with a QIAsymphony instrument. TCRB and TCRAD loci were amplified from a standardized quantity of quality-controlled genomic DNA using the immunoSEQ multiplex PCR assay. Amplicons spanned the V(D)J region at a length sufficient to cover the CDR3 and identify V and J genes. Amplicon sequencing was performed on an Illumina platform through the commercial immunoSEQ service. Primer bias and sequencing errors were corrected as previously described, and TCRAD and TCRB were defined on the basis of the IMGT database. The repertoires were analysed using immunoSEQ Analyzer 3.0 and VDJTools for basic statistics, V/J segment usage, diversity estimates, rarefaction and pairwise overlap. Diversity was estimated with Chao1, ChaoE, Efron-Thisted, Shannon and inverse Simpson indices, and also on datasets down-sampled to the smallest sample. For repertoire overlap, CDR3 nucleotide sequence, V gene and J gene had to match strictly, and clustering was done by Jaccard-based multidimensional scaling. On average, thymus samples yielded about 810,000 unique TCRB clonotypes, whereas blood samples yielded some 92,000.

The sequence is built from TRBV5-1 and TRBJ2-3; 7 junctional bases match TRBD1. Sequenced material: thymocytes. The receptor comes from a boy less than two years old with a congenital heart defect. Donor details come from another sample of the same person, matched by shared clones. The CDR3 protein: CASSPPTGSGTDTQYF. DNA sequence: TGCGCCAGCAGCCCTCCGACAGGGTCGGGCACAGATACGCAGTATTTT.